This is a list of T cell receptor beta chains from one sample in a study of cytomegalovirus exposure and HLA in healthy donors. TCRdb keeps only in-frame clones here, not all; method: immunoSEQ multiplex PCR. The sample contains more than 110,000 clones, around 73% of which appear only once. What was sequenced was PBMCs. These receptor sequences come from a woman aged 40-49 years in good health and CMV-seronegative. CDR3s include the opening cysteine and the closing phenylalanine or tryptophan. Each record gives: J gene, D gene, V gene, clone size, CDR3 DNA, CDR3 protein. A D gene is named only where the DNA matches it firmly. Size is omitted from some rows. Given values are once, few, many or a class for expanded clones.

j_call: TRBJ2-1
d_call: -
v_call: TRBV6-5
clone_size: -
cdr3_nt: TGTGCCAGCAGTTACAAACGGTTGCAGTTCTTC
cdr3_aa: CASSYKRLQFF

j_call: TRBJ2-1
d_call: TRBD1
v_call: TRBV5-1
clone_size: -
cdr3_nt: TGCGCCAGCAGCTTCCTTGAACTTAGCCCGGGACAGGGGCAGTTCTTC
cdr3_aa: CASSFLELSPGQGQFF

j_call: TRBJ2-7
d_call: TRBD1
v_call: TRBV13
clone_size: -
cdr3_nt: TGTGCCAGCAGCACGGGACAGGCCAAATTCTACGAGCAGTACTTC
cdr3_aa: CASSTGQAKFYEQYF

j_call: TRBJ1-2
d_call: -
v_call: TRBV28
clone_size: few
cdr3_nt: TGTGCCAGCAGTTTCCCGACAGGCGCTAACTATGGCTACACCTTC
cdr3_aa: CASSFPTGANYGYTF

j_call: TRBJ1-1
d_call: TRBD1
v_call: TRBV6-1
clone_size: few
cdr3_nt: TGTGCCAGCAGTGAAGCTGATCCGGGACAGTGGCTCACTGAAGCTTTCTTT
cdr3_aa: CASSEADPGQWLTEAFF

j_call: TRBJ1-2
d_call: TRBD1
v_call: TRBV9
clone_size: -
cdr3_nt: TGTGCCAGCAGCGTAGGCCCGGGACAGAGTATCCTCCGCTATGGCTACACCTTC
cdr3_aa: CASSVGPGQSILRYGYTF

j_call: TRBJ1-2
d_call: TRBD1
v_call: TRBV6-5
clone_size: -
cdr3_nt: TGTGCCAGCAGTTACAGGGACAGGGGATATGGCTACACCTTC
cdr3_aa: CASSYRDRGYGYTF

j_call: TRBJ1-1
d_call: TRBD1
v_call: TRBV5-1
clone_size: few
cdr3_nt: TGCGCCAGCAGCCCCGGGACAGTGCAGGGCACTGAAGCTTTCTTT
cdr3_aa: CASSPGTVQGTEAFF

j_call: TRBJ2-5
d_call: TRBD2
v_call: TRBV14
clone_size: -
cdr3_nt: TGTGCCAGCAGCCCCCTTTGGCGGGGGGGCCATAATGAGACCCAGTACTTC
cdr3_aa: CASSPLWRGGHNETQYF

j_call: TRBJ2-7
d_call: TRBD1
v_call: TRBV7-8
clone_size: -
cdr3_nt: TGTGCCAGCAGCTTAGAGCTTCAGGGGGCAGGGGCCTCCTACGAGCAGTACTTC
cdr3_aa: CASSLELQGAGASYEQYF

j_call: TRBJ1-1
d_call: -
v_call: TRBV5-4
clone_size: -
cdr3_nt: TGTGCCAGCAGCTCCGGGGGGGGAAGGGGGAAAGACACTGAAGCTTTCTTT
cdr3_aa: CASSSGGGRGKDTEAFF

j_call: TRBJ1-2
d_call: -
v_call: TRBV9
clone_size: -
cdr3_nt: TGTGCCAGCAGCGCTACCCCAGGGGTGGGCTACACCTTC
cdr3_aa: CASSATPGVGYTF

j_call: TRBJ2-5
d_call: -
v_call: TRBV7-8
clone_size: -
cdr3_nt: TGTGCCAGCAGCTTAGATTTGGGGCGAGAGACCCAGTACTTC
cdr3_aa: CASSLDLGRETQYF

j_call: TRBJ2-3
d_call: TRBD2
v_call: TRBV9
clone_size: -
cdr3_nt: TGTGCCAGCAGCATTAGCGGGAGCACAGATACGCAGTATTTT
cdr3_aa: CASSISGSTDTQYF

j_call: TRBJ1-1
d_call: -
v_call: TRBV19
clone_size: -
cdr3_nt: TGTGCCAGTAGTCCGCGGACAGCTTTGAACACTGAAGCTTTCTTT
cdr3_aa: CASSPRTALNTEAFF

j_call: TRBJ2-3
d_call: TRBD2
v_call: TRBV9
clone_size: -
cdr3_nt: TGTGCCAGCAGCGTAGGGAGCGGGGGGAGGGGGGATACGCAGTATTTT
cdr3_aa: CASSVGSGGRGDTQYF

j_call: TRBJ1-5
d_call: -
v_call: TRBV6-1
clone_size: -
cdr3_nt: TGTGCCAGCAGTACGGGTAATAGCAATCAGCCCCAGCATTTT
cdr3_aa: CASSTGNSNQPQHF

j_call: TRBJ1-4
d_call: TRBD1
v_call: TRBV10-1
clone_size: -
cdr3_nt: TGCGCCAGCAGTGGGGGACAGGGGCGACAAGTTGCAACTAATGAAAAACTGTTTTTT
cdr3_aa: CASSGGQGRQVATNEKLFF

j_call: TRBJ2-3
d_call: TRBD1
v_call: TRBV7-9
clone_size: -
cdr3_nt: TGTGCCAGCAACGACAAGGGGGCCGGCCACACAGATACGCAGTATTTT
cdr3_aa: CASNDKGAGHTDTQYF

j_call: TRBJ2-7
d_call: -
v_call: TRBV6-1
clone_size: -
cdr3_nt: TGTGCCAGCAGCCCCGGTGCAAACCCCTACGAGCAGTACTTC
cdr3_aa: CASSPGANPYEQYF

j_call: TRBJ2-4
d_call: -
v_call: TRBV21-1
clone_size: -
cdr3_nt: TGTGCCAGCAGCAAAGGGTTACGAGCGGGGGGGGACAAAAACATTCAGTACTTC
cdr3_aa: CASSKGLRAGGDKNIQYF

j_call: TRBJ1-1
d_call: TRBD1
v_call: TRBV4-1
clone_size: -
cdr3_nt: TGCGCCAGCAGCCAAGAGACAGGGGGGCACACTGAAGCTTTCTTT
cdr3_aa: CASSQETGGHTEAFF

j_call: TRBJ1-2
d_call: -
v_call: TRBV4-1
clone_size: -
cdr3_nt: TGCGCCAGCAGTTCGTCTGGAGAAAACTATGGCTACACCTTC
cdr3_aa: CASSSSGENYGYTF

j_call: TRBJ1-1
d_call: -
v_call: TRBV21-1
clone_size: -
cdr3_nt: TGTGCCAGCAGCCCTCCGGGACAGGGGCGGGGGACTGAAGCTTTCTTT
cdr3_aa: CASSPPGQGRGTEAFF

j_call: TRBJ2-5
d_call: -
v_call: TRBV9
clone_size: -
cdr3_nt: TGTGCCAGCAGCGTAACAGTACAGAACCAAGAGACCCAGTACTTC
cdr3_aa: CASSVTVQNQETQYF

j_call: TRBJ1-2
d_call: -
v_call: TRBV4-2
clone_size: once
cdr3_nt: TGTGCCAGCAGCCAAGGGGTCCGGTACTCCTCGGGAGGCTACACCTTC
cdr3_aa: CASSQGVRYSSGGYTF

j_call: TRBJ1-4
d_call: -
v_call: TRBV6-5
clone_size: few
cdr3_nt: TGTGCCAGCAGTCTTTCTATCGCAACTAATGAAAAACTGTTTTTT
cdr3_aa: CASSLSIATNEKLFF

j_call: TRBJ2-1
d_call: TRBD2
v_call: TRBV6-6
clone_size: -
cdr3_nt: TGTGCCAGCAGGAACGATGGGACTAACAATGAGCAGTTCTTC
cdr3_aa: CASRNDGTNNEQFF

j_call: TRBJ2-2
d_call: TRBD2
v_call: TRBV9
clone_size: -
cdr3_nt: TGTGCCAGCAACGGAGCGGGGACCGCGAACACCGGGGAGCTGTTTTTT
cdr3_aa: CASNGAGTANTGELFF

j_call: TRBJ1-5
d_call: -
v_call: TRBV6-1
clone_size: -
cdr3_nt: TGTGCCAGCAGTGATTCGGGGGATCAGCCCCAGCATTTT
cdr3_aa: CASSDSGDQPQHF

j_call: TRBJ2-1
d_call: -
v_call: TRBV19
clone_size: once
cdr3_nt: TGTGCCAGTAGTATGAGAGAGGTTAGTTACAATGAGCAGTTCTTC
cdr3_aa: CASSMREVSYNEQFF

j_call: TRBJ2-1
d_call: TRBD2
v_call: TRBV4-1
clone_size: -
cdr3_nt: TGCGCCAGCAGCCGTTGGGGGGCATCGCAGCGGGGGGGCGTCGATGAGCAGTTCTTC
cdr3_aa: CASSRWGASQRGGVDEQFF

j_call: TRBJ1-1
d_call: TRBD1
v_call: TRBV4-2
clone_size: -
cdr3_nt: TGTGCCAGCAGCCCGGGGGACAGGGGGCTTATTCGCACTGAAGCTTTCTTT
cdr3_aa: CASSPGDRGLIRTEAFF

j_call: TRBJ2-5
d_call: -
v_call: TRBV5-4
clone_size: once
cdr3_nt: TGTGCCAGCAGCCCCCCGGGGTTACAAGAGACCCAGTACTTC
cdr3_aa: CASSPPGLQETQYF

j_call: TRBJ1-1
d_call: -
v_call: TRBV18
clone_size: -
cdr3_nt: TGTGCCAGCTCACCTCCCGATTATCGAGACAGGAACACTGAAGCTTTCTTT
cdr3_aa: CASSPPDYRDRNTEAFF

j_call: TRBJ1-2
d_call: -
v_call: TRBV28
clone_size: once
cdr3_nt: TGTGCCAGCAGTGTCCCGCCACTTACTAACTATGGCTACACCTTC
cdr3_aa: CASSVPPLTNYGYTF

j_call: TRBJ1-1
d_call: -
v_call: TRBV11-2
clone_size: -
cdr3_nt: TGTGCCAGCAGCAGACAGCCTCCGAACACTGAAGCTTTCTTT
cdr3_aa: CASSRQPPNTEAFF

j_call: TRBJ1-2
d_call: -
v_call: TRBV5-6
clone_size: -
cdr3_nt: TGTGCCAGCAGCTTAAGTCTACAGGGCGATGGCTACACCTTC
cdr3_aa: CASSLSLQGDGYTF

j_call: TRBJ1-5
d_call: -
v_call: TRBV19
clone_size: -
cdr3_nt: TGTGCCAGTAGTATTAAGAGCCCTAATCAGCCCCAGCATTTT
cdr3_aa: CASSIKSPNQPQHF

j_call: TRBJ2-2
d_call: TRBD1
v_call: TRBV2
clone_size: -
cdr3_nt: TGTGCCAGCCTGAGCCGGGACAGGGATACCGGGGAGCTGTTTTTT
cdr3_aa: CASLSRDRDTGELFF

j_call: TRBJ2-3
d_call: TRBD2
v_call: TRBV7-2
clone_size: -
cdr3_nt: TGTGCCAGCAGCTCCACGTTGACTAGCGGGGGAGTCACAGATACGCAGTATTTT
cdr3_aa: CASSSTLTSGGVTDTQYF

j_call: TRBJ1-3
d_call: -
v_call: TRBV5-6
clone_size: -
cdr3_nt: TGTGCCAGCAGCTTCGGGGGCTCTGGAAACACCATATATTTT
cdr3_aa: CASSFGGSGNTIYF

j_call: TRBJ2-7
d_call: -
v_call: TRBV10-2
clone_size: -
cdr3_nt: TGCGCCAGCACCCCAAGGGGGGGGCGGTCCTCCTACGAGCAGTACTTC
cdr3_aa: CASTPRGGRSSYEQYF

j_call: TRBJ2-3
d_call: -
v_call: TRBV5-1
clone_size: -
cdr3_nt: TGCGCCAGCAGCTTGGGACTAGTCACGGATACGCAGTATTTT
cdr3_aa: CASSLGLVTDTQYF

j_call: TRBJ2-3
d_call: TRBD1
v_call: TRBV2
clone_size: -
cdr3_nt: TGTGCCAGCAGTGGTCGGGACAGGGGTCGATATACGCAGTATTTT
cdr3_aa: CASSGRDRGRYTQYF

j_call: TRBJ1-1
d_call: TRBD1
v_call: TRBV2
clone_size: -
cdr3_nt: TGTGCCAGCAGTGAGACAGGGATAGGGAACACTGAAGCTTTCTTT
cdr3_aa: CASSETGIGNTEAFF

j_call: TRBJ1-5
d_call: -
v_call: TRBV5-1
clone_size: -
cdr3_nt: TGCGCCAGCAGCTTGGAGTCAGGCAATCAGCCCCAGCATTTT
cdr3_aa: CASSLESGNQPQHF

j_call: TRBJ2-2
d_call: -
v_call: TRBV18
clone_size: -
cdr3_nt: TGTGCCAGCTCACCACTGAACCAGGGGAACACCGGGGAGCTGTTTTTT
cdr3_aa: CASSPLNQGNTGELFF

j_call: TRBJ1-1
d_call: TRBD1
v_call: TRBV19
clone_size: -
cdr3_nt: TGTGCCAGTAGTATAAAGTACAGGGGGGACACTGAAGCTTTCTTT
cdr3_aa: CASSIKYRGDTEAFF

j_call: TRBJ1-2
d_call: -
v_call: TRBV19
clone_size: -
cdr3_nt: TGTGCCAGTAGTAACAGGCGCCATGGCTACACCTTC
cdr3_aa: CASSNRRHGYTF

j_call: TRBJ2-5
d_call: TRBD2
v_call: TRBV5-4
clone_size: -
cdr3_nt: TGTGCCAGCAGCCGGACTAGCGGGGGGGGTGAGACCCAGTACTTC
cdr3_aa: CASSRTSGGGETQYF

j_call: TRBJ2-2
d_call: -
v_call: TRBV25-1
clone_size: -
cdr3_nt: TGTGCCAGCATGGAGAGGTGGTACGGGGAGCTGTTTTTT
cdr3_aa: CASMERWYGELFF

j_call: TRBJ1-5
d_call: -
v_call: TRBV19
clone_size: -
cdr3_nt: TGTGCCAGTTCCCCGACAGAGAATCAGCCCCAGCATTTT
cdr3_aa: CASSPTENQPQHF

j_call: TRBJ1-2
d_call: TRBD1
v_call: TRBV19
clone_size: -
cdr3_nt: TGTGCCAGTAGGGAGCGACAGGGTAACTATGGCTACACCTTC
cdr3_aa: CASRERQGNYGYTF

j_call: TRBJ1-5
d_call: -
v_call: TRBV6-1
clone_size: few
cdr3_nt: TGTGCCAGCAGTGAAGTGTGGGGGGGAAGCAATCAGCCCCAGCATTTT
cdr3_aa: CASSEVWGGSNQPQHF